These 23 T cell receptor beta chains share one sample of origin, sequenced in a study of technical replicates of blood from a handful of donors. The data were produced by immunoSEQ multiplex PCR, yet TCRdb's version contains in-frame clones alone and is incomplete. The data show roughly 64,000 clones, 75% to 90% seen once. Sequencing was carried out using PBMCs. These receptors originate from a human donor in good health. Some clones in this sample may be carry-over from other donors' samples.

The gene calls are TRBV7-9 and TRBJ1-1, with a tentative D call TRBD1 (6 bases). The CDR3 runs 17 residues. With 5 bases removed from V and 2 bases from J, the gap between germline ends came to 21 bases. In germline, CDR1 is SEHNR, CDR2 FQNEAQ (reference sequence). The CDR3 loop is CASSGGRAWQTNTEAFF. As DNA, the CDR3 is TGTGCCAGCAGCGGGGGCAGGGCGTGGCAGACCAACACTGAAGCTTTCTTT.

This chain joins TRBV19 and TRBJ1-4; a possible D gene is TRBD1 (6 bases). The V end lost 5 bases, the J end lost 8 bases, and 18 bases lay between the germline ends. There are 15 residues in the CDR3. Per the germline V gene, CDR1 is LNHDA and CDR2 is SQIVND (reference sequence). The CDR3 here is CASSVTGNLKEKLFF. The CDR3 coding sequence is TGTGCCAGTAGTGTCACAGGGAACCTGAAGGAAAAACTGTTTTTT.

This chain joins TRBV4-1 and TRBJ2-2, with TRBD2 matching 15 bases. Germline V CDR1 and CDR2: MGHRA, YSYEKL. The V and J ends lost 6 bases and 4 bases, in that order; junction bases with no gene match: 12. The CDR3 contains 19 residues. Here the CDR3 reads CASRPGLAGGPRFTGELFF. Written as DNA, the CDR3 is TGCGCCAGCAGGCCCGGACTAGCGGGAGGGCCTCGGTTCACCGGGGAGCTGTTTTTT.

The chain couples TRBV18 to TRBJ2-3; 14 nucleotides line up with TRBD2. The CDR3 is made up of 18 amino acids. The trim removed 5 bases at V and 1 base at J, leaving 8 bases unmatched. From germline, CDR1 is KGHSH and CDR2 LQKENI. The CDR3 protein is CASSGDPGLAGGTDTQYF. The CDR3 nucleotides read TGTGCCAGCTCAGGGGACCCGGGACTAGCGGGGGGCACAGATACGCAGTATTTT.

This clone has just one count. This chain uses TRBV11-2 with TRBJ2-5, with D possibly being TRBD2 (5 bases). CDR3 length: 14 residues. V was clipped by 5 bases and J by 2 bases, with 12 bases between them. Germline V gene data show CDR1 as SGHAT and CDR2 as FQNNGV. The DNA for the CDR3 is TGTGCCAGCAGCCCCGGGCGGGCGCAAGAGACCCAGTACTTC. Translating gives CASSPGRAQETQYF.

The V gene is TRBV7-9, the J gene TRBJ1-4; D possibly corresponds to TRBD1 (5 bases). The ends were cut back, 5 bases at V and 8 bases at J, with 18 bases in the middle. The CDR3 consists of 15 residues. Germline-derived CDR1 and CDR2 are SEHNR and FQNEAQ (reference sequence). The CDR3 bases are TGTGCCAGCAGCAGATACAGGTCCGCAGGGGAAAAACTGTTTTTT. It is translated as CASSRYRSAGEKLFF.

This clone was counted a single time. The rearrangement links TRBV9 to TRBJ2-3, with 10 nucleotides matching TRBD2. Germline loops: CDR1 SGDLS, CDR2 YYNGEE. This CDR3 comprises 16 residues. Trimming removed 4 bases from V and 3 bases from J; junction bases left unmatched: 8. In DNA, the CDR3 is TGTGCCAGCAGCAGTAGCGGGAGGACCCAAACAGATACGCAGTATTTT. Its translation: CASSSSGRTQTDTQYF.

This sequence joins TRBV5-1 and TRBJ2-7; tentatively, D is TRBD2 (6 bases). V lost 0 bases and J 2 bases, leaving 9 bases between the germline ends. CDR1 and CDR2 (germline): SGHRS, YFSETQ. The CDR3 consists of 14 residues. DNA for the CDR3: TGCGCCAGCAGCTTGGATAGCGGACCCTACGAGCAGTACTTC. Protein sequence: CASSLDSGPYEQYF. Combining the CDR3 with reference TRBV5-1 and TRBJ2-7 gives the whole variable domain KAGVTQTPRYLIKTRGQQVTLSCSPISGHRSVSWYQQTPGQGLQFLFEYFSETQRNKGNFPGRFSGRQFSNSRSEMNVSTLELGDSALYLCASSLDSGPYEQYFGPGTRLTVT.

This sequence joins TRBV5-5 and TRBJ1-5; 7 nucleotides line up with TRBD1. The germline gives CDR1 SGHKS, CDR2 YYEKEE (reference sequence). The CDR3 has 15 residues. The V gene end was trimmed by 4 bases and the J gene end by 2 bases; junction bases not matched to a gene: 6. The CDR3 DNA reads as TGTGCCAGCAGCGGACGGACAGGAGGCAATCAGCCCCAGCATTTT. Protein product: CASSGRTGGNQPQHF.

The chain links TRBV2 to TRBJ2-7, with D possibly TRBD2 on 5 matching bases. This CDR3 has 12 amino acids. Germline CDR1 is SNHLY and CDR2 is FYNNEI. The ends were cut back, 5 bases at V and 5 bases at J, with 10 bases in the middle. The CDR3 DNA is TGTGCCAGCAGTCAAGGACTGGACGAGCAGTACTTC. Its protein is CASSQGLDEQYF.

The chain is built from TRBV4-1 and TRBJ2-1, with TRBD2 matching over 8 bases. From germline, CDR1 is MGHRA and CDR2 YSYEKL. V lost 0 bases, J lost 3 bases, and 7 bases stayed unmatched. The CDR3 sequence is 17 residues long. The CDR3 coding sequence is TGCGCCAGCAGCCAAGAGCGAGCGGGAGAGAACTACAATGAGCAGTTCTTC. Translated, it gives CASSQERAGENYNEQFF.

This chain connects TRBV6-6 to TRBJ1-2; 7 positions match TRBD1. Germline CDR1 is MNHNY and CDR2 is SVGAGI (reference sequence). This CDR3 is 14 amino acids long. V lost 6 bases to trimming and J lost 4 bases; unmatched junction nucleotides: 8. The chain's CDR3 is CASSPGTVSYGYTF. The CDR3 bases are TGTGCCAGCAGCCCCGGGACAGTCTCCTATGGCTACACCTTC.

The rearrangement uses TRBV27 and TRBJ2-1, with 16 bases matching TRBD2. The CDR3 loop spans 18 amino acids. Trimming took 6 bases from V and 10 from J; bases not matched to a gene: 15. The V gene's germline CDR1 is MNHEY and CDR2 SMNVEV (reference sequence). The CDR3 sequence is CASSPRGLAGGRRLEQFF. CDR3 sequence (DNA): TGTGCCAGCAGCCCTCGGGGACTAGCGGGGGGGCGGAGGCTCGAGCAGTTCTTC.

CDR3: CASSASILAGLEQFF. The CDR3 region has the DNA TGTGCCAGCAGCGCTAGTATACTAGCGGGGCTTGAGCAGTTCTTC. This chain joins TRBV7-2 and TRBJ2-1, with TRBD2 identical over 10 bases. CDR3 size: 15 residues. V dropped 5 bases and J dropped 9; count of bases not matched to a gene: 10. CDR1 is SGHTA and CDR2 is FQGNSA in the germline V gene. Supplemented by reference TRBV7-2 and TRBJ2-1, the full variable domain reads GAGVSQSPSNKVTEKGKDVELRCDPISGHTALYWYRQSLGQGLEFLIYFQGNSAPDKSGLPSDRFSAERTGGSVSTLTIQRTQQEDSAVYLCASSASILAGLEQFFGPGTRLTVL.

The rearrangement joins TRBV19 to TRBJ2-5, with 8 bases aligning to TRBD2. After removal of 1 base from V and 4 bases from J, the junction contained 17 bases not matched to a gene. From germline, CDR1 is LNHDA and CDR2 SQIVND (reference sequence). CDR3 size: 19 residues. The CDR3 coding sequence is TGTGCCAGTAGTATAGGCCGTAGATATGCGGGAGGCCAGGGAGAGACCCAGTACTTC. Protein product: CASSIGRRYAGGQGETQYF.

The chain combines TRBV30 with TRBJ2-1; D call uncertain. The germline V gene has CDR1 GTSNPN and CDR2 SVGIG (reference sequence). V was trimmed by 1 base and J by 5 bases, leaving 3 bases between them. The CDR3 extends over 11 amino acids. The CDR3 loop reads CAWSANNEQFF. DNA of the CDR3: TGTGCCTGGAGTGCTAACAATGAGCAGTTCTTC.

Here the CDR3 reads CASSFQEPNEQFF. CDR3 in DNA: TGTGCCAGCAGTTTTCAGGAACCGAATGAGCAGTTCTTC. V gene TRBV28 combines with J gene TRBJ2-1, with unresolved D. Germline-derived CDR1 and CDR2 are MDHEN and SYDVKM. V was clipped by 3 bases and J by 7 bases, with 10 bases between them. This CDR3 is built from 13 residues.

The V call is TRBV29-1, the J call TRBJ2-7; TRBD1 is a possible D gene (5 bases). V lost 4 bases and J lost 5, with 12 bases in between. The length of the CDR3 is 12 residues. Germline V gene data show CDR1 as SQVTM and CDR2 as ANQGSEA. CDR3 nucleotides: TGCAGCGTTGGGACCTTGGGGCACGAGCAGTACTTC. Translation gives CSVGTLGHEQYF.

For this clone: One end of the junction does not line up with germline, which may come from a read error. The chain combines TRBV19 with TRBJ2-1; 9 positions agree with TRBD1. The CDR3 covers 15 residues. Germline CDR1 reads LNHDA; CDR2 reads SQIVND (reference sequence). The chain's CDR3 is CASSVDRGANNEQFF. Written as DNA, the CDR3 is TGTGCCAGTAGTGTAGACAGGGGGGCGAACAATGAGCAGTTCTTC.

V is TRBV7-2 and J is TRBJ2-6; D ambiguous. The CDR3 is made up of 15 amino acids. Germline CDR1 SGHTA, CDR2 FQGNSA. The ends were cut back, 5 bases at V and 3 bases at J, with 11 bases in the middle. The CDR3 is CASSQRNRGANVLTF. The CDR3 coding sequence is TGTGCCAGCAGCCAGCGCAACCGTGGGGCCAACGTCCTGACTTTC. Full variable domain (remainder filled in from reference TRBV7-2 and TRBJ2-6): GAGVSQSPSNKVTEKGKDVELRCDPISGHTALYWYRQSLGQGLEFLIYFQGNSAPDKSGLPSDRFSAERTGGSVSTLTIQRTQQEDSAVYLCASSQRNRGANVLTFGAGSRLTVL.

The chain combines TRBV12-5 with TRBJ1-5; 7 bases agree with TRBD1. The junction had 6 bases not matched to a gene; V was cut back by 1 base and J by 0 bases. Germline V CDR1 and CDR2: LGHNT, FRNRAP. The CDR3 sequence is 17 residues long. The CDR3 spells CASGLAGGTYSNQPQHF. The CDR3 nucleotides read TGTGCTAGTGGTTTGGCAGGGGGGACCTATAGCAATCAGCCCCAGCATTTT.

The chain carries TRBV30 and TRBJ2-5, with 10 bases fitting TRBD2. Germline trimming cut 0 bases from V and 3 bases from J; bases unmatched to any gene: 7. The CDR3 runs 16 residues. Germline V gives CDR1 GTSNPN, CDR2 SVGIG (reference sequence). CDR3 region: CAWSVGTSGVKETQYF. CDR3 coding DNA: TGTGCCTGGAGTGTAGGTACTAGCGGGGTTAAAGAGACCCAGTACTTC.

The chain joins TRBV7-2 to TRBJ2-7; TRBD2 agrees at 11 bases. This CDR3 region has 13 residues. Germline V gene lookup returns CDR1 SGHTA and CDR2 FQGNSA. J gave up 5 bases and V 6 bases, and 3 bases lay outside the gene matches. This CDR3 reads CASRMTSGNEQYF. The CDR3 DNA sequence: TGTGCCAGCAGAATGACTAGCGGGAACGAGCAGTACTTC.